This T cell receptor beta chain was sequenced for a study of T cell responses to AZD1222 COVID-19 vaccine. The CDR3 sequence is 17 residues long. Germline lookup yields CDR1 MGHRA and CDR2 YSYEKL. Trimming cost V 1 base and J 0 bases, with 10 bases left between them. Sequencing used immunoSEQ multiplex PCR; TCRdb keeps in-frame clones, though not all of them. The data contain about 150,000 clones, over 80% of them singletons. Study-level findings and limits: Among the donors, most were white British and more were female, and clonal diversity was possibly underestimated.

A note on this clone: No antigen is known for it.

The origin of this receptor is an adult who received the AZD1222 COVID-19 vaccine. This specimen was peripheral blood, taken 28 days after the second AZD1222 dose. V and J are TRBV4-1 and TRBJ2-6; D perhaps matches TRBD1 (6 bases). The CDR3 loop is CASSQVLDSSGANVLTF. CDR3 in DNA: TGCGCCAGCAGCCAAGTTTTGGACAGCTCTGGGGCCAACGTCCTGACTTTC.